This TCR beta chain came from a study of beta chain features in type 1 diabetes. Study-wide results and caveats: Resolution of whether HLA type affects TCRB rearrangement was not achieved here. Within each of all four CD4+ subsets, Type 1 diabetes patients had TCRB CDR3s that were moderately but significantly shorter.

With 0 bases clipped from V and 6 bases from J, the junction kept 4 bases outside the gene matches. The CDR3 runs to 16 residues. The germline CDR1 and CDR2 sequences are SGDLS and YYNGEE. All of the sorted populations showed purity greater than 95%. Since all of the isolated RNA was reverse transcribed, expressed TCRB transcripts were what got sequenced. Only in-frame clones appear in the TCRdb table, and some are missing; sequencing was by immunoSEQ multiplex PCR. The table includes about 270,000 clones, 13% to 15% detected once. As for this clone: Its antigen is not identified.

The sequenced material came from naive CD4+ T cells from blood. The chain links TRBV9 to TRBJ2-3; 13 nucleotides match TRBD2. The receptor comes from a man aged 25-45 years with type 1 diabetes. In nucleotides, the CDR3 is TGTGCCAGCAGCGTAGGTGGACTAGCGGGAGTGGATACGCAGTATTTT. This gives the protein CASSVGGLAGVDTQYF. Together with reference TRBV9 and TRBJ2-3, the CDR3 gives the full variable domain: DSGVTQTPKHLITATGQRVTLRCSPRSGDLSVYWYQQSLDQGLQFLIQYYNGEERAKGNILERFSAQQFPDLHSELNLSSLELGDSALYFCASSVGGLAGVDTQYFGPGTRLTVL.